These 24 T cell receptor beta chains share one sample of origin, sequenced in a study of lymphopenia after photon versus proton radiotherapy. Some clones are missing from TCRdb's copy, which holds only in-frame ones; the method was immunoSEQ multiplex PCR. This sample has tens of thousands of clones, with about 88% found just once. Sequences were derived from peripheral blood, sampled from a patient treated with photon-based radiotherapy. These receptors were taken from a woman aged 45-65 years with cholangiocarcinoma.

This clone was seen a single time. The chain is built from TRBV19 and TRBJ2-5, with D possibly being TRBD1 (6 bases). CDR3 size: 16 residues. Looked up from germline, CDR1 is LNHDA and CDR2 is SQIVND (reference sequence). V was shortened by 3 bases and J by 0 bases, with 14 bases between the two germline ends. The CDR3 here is CASSISQGSHQETQYF. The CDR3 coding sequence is TGTGCCAGTAGTATTTCCCAGGGGAGCCACCAAGAGACCCAGTACTTC.

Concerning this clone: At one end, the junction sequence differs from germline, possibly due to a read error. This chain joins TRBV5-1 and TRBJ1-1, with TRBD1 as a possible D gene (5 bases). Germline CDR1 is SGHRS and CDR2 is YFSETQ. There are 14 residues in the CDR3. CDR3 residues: CATSITGLNTEAFF. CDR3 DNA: TGCGCCACCAGCATTACAGGTTTGAACACTGAAGCTTTCTTT.

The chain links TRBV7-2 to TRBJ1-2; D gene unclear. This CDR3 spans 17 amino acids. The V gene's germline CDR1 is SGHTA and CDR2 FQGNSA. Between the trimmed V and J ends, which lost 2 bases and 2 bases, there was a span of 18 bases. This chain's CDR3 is CASSLLPSTGSNYGYTF. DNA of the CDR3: TGTGCCAGCAGCTTACTGCCCTCAACGGGCTCCAACTATGGCTACACCTTC.

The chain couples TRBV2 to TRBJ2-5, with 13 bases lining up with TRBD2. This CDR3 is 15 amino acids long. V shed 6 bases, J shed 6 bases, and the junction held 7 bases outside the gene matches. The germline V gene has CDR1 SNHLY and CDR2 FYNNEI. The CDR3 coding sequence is TGTGCCAGCAGGGACACTAGCGGGGGGGCGAAGACCCAGTACTTC. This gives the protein CASRDTSGGAKTQYF.

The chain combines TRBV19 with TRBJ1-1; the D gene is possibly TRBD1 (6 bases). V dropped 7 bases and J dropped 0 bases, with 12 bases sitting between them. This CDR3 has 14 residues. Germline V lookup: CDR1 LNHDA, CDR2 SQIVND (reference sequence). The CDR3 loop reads CASNLGQMNTEAFF. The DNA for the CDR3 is TGTGCCAGTAATCTCGGACAGATGAACACTGAAGCTTTCTTT.

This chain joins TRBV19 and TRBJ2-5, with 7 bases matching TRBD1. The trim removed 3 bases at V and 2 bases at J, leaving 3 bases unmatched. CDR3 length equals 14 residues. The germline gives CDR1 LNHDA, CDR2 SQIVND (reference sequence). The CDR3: CASSIQGQQETQYF. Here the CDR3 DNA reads TGTGCCAGTAGTATCCAGGGACAGCAAGAGACCCAGTACTTC.

CDR3 bases: TGTGCCAGTAGAAGGATGCATAGCTCCTACGAGCAGTACTTC. It yields the protein CASRRMHSSYEQYF. The chain recombines TRBV19 with TRBJ2-7; D not resolved. The germline V gene has CDR1 LNHDA and CDR2 SQIVND (reference sequence). V gave up 6 bases and J gave up 0 bases, with 12 bases separating them. The CDR3 has 14 amino acids.

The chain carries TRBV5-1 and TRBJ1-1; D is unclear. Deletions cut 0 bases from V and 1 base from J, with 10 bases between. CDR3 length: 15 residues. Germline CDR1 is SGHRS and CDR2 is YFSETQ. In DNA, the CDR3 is TGCGCCAGCAGCTTGGTTCCGGGTGAGAACACTGAAGCTTTCTTT. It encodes CASSLVPGENTEAFF.

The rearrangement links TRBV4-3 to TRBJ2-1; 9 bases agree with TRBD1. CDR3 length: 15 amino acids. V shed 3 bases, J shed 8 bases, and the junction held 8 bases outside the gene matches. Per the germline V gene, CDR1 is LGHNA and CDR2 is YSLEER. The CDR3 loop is CASSQARDRAYEQFF. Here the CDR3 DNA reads TGCGCCAGCAGCCAGGCACGGGACAGGGCATATGAGCAGTTCTTC.

The CDR3 reads CASSAGLAGSQETQYF. In DNA form, the CDR3 reads TGCGCCAGCAGTGCAGGACTAGCGGGGTCCCAAGAGACCCAGTACTTC. The V call is TRBV10-1, the J call TRBJ2-5; TRBD2 agrees at 12 bases. The V gene end was trimmed by 4 bases and the J gene end by 1 base; junction bases not matched to a gene: 4. The length of the CDR3 is 16 residues. The V gene's germline CDR1 is WNHNN and CDR2 SYGVQD (reference sequence).

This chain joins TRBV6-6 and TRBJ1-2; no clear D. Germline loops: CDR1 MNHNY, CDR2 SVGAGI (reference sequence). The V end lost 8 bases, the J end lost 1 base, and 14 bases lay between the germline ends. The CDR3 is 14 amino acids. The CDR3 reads CASATPVLNYGYTF. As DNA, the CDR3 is TGTGCCAGCGCGACTCCAGTGCTTAACTATGGCTACACCTTC.

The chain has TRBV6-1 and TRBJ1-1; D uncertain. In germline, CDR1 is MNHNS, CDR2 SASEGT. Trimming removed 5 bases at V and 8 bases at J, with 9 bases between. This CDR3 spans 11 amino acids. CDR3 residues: CASSYGQEAFF. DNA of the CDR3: TGTGCCAGCAGTTACGGGCAGGAAGCTTTCTTT.

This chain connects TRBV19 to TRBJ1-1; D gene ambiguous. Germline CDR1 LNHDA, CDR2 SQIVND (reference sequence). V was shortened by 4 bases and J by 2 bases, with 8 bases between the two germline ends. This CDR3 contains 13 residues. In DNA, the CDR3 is TGTGCCAGTAGTAGCCAGATCAACACTGAAGCTTTCTTT. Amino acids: CASSSQINTEAFF.

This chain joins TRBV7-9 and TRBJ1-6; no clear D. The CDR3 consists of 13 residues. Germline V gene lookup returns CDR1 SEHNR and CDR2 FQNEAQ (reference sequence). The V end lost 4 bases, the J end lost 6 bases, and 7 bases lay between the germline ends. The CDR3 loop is CASSSAANSPLHF. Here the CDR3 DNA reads TGTGCCAGCAGCTCAGCCGCTAATTCACCCCTCCACTTT.

DNA of the CDR3: TGTGCCAGCAGTTACTCCTCGACAGGGGGCACTGAAGCTTTCTTT. It translates to CASSYSSTGGTEAFF. The chain is built from TRBV6-5 and TRBJ1-1; 9 nucleotides agree with TRBD1. V lost 0 bases, J lost 4 bases, and 3 bases stayed unmatched. The CDR3 totals 15 residues. Germline assignment: CDR1 MNHEY and CDR2 SVGAGI.

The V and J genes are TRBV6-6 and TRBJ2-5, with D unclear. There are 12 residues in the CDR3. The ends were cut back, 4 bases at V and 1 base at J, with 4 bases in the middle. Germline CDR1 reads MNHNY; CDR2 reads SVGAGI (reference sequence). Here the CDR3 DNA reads TGTGCCAGCAGTTCCTCCCAAGAGACCCAGTACTTC. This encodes CASSSSQETQYF.

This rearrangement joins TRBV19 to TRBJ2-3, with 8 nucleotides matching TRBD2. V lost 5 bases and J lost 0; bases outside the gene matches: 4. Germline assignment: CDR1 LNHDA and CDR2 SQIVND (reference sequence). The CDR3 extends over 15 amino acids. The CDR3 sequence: CASSLERGSTDTQYF. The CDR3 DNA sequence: TGTGCCAGTAGTCTCGAGCGGGGGAGCACAGATACGCAGTATTTT.

The CDR3 DNA reads TGTGCCAGCAGTTTCCATACAACAGGGAAGGGGAATGGCTACACCTTC. Protein sequence: CASSFHTTGKGNGYTF. The chain joins TRBV6-6 to TRBJ1-2, with D perhaps TRBD1 (6 bases). The CDR3 covers 16 residues. Trimming took 4 bases from V and 6 from J, leaving 21 bases between them. Per the germline V gene, CDR1 is MNHNY and CDR2 is SVGAGI (reference sequence).

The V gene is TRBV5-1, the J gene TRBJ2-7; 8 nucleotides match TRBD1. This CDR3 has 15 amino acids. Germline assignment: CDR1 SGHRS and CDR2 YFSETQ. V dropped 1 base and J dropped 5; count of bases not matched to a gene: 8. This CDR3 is CASSLLQGEKNEQYF. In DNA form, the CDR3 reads TGCGCCAGCAGCTTGTTACAGGGGGAAAAGAACGAGCAGTACTTC.

The CDR3: CASRNYQETQYF. The CDR3 nucleotides are TGTGCCAGCCGCAATTATCAAGAGACCCAGTACTTC. The chain combines TRBV27 with TRBJ2-5; the D is unclear. Germline V gene data show CDR1 as MNHEY and CDR2 as SMNVEV (reference sequence). V gave up 8 bases and J gave up 2 bases, with 9 bases separating them. The length of the CDR3 is 12 residues.

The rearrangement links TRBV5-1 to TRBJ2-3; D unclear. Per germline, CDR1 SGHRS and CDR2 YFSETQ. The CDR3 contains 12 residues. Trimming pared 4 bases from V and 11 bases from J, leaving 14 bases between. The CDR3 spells CASSTGDGGQYF. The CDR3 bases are TGCGCCAGCAGCACTGGAGACGGTGGGCAGTATTTT.

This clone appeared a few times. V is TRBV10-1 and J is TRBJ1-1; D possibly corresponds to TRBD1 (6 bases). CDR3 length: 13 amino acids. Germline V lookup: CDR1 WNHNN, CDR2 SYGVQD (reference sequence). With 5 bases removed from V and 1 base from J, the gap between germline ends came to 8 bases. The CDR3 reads CASSTGANTEAFF. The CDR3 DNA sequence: TGCGCCAGCAGTACGGGGGCGAACACTGAAGCTTTCTTT.

As DNA, the CDR3 is TGTGCCAGCCCACGGGGGGGGTATTCACCCCTCCACTTT. Amino acid sequence: CASPRGGYSPLHF. The gene calls are TRBV7-9 and TRBJ1-6; maybe TRBD1 (5 bases). The CDR3 contains 13 residues. The V end was cut by 8 bases, the J end by 8 bases, with 13 bases between. Germline V gene sequence: CDR1 SEHNR, CDR2 FQNEAQ (reference sequence).

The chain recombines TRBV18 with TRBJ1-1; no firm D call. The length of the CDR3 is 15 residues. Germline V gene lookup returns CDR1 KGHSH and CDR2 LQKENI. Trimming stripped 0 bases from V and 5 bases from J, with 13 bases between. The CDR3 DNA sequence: TGTGCCAGCTCACCACCGAATTCAGGTTGGACTGAAGCTTTCTTT. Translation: CASSPPNSGWTEAFF.